This entry lists 20 T cell receptor beta chains sequenced from one sample in a study of OX40 agonist ivuxolimab in advanced cancers. Sequencing was performed with immunoSEQ multiplex PCR; in TCRdb, only in-frame clones are kept and a portion is missing. The sample lists more than 40,000 clones, approximately 87% occurring once. Here the sequenced sample was CD4+ or CD8+ T cells sorted from blood, taken in a trial of the OX40 agonist ivuxolimab. The receptors come from an adult with an advanced solid tumor such as melanoma, head and neck, liver or kidney cancer.

The V call is TRBV14, the J call TRBJ2-7; 10 positions agree with TRBD1. The CDR3 runs 14 residues. V shed 1 base, J shed 4 bases, and the junction held 1 base outside the gene matches. The germline V gene encodes CDR1 SGHDN and CDR2 FVKESK. The CDR3 coding sequence is TGTGCCAGCAGCCAAGGGACAGGGGGGTACGAGCAGTACTTC. It is translated as CASSQGTGGYEQYF.

This chain uses TRBV6-6 with TRBJ2-7; tentatively, D is TRBD2 (6 bases). The germline V gene has CDR1 MNHNY and CDR2 SVGAGI (reference sequence). The germline V and J ends were trimmed by 0 bases and 2 bases, with 14 bases remaining between them. The CDR3 has 16 amino acids. The CDR3, as DNA: TGTGCCAGCAGTTACTCGCCGGGGGAAGTACCCTACGAGCAGTACTTC. Its translation: CASSYSPGEVPYEQYF.

About this clone itself: At one end the junction does not follow the germline gene, possibly because of a read error. The V and J genes are TRBV29-1 and TRBJ2-7, with 11 bases matching TRBD1. Per the germline V gene, CDR1 is SQVTM and CDR2 is ANQGSEA. The CDR3 contains 14 residues. The CDR3 sequence: CSVEGQGASYEQYF. The CDR3 DNA sequence: TGCAGCGTAGAAGGACAGGGGGCGAGCTACGAGCAGTACTTC.

The rearrangement uses TRBV7-9 and TRBJ1-5; D is unclear. This CDR3 has 12 residues. Trimming pared 5 bases from V and 7 bases from J, leaving 9 bases between. Germline-derived CDR1 and CDR2 are SEHNR and FQNEAQ (reference sequence). The CDR3 here is CASSPGRQPQHF. The CDR3 bases are TGTGCCAGCAGCCCGGGTAGACAGCCCCAGCATTTT. The full variable domain, in which reference TRBV7-9 and TRBJ1-5 provide the parts outside the CDR3, is DTGVSQNPRHKITKRGQNVTFRCDPISEHNRLYWYRQTLGQGPEFLTYFQNEAQLEKSRLLSDRFSAERPKGSFSTLEIQRTEQGDSAMYLCASSPGRQPQHFGDGTRLSIL.

J is TRBJ2-7 and V is TRBV6-5, with 7 nucleotides matching TRBD2. Germline V gene sequence: CDR1 MNHEY, CDR2 SVGAGI. This CDR3 is built from 11 residues. The V segment lost 7 bases and the J segment 6 bases; nucleotides outside the gene matches: 3. The CDR3 DNA reads as TGTGCCAGCACGGGGGGTTCCGAGCAGTACTTC. Translating gives CASTGGSEQYF.

The V call is TRBV18, the J call TRBJ1-5; D may be TRBD1 (6 bases). V gave up 6 bases and J gave up 6 bases, with 21 bases separating them. The CDR3 spans 16 residues. Germline CDR1 KGHSH, CDR2 LQKENI. The CDR3 reads CASSSYRTGKGQPQHF. CDR3 DNA: TGTGCCAGCTCGTCTTACCGAACAGGGAAAGGTCAGCCCCAGCATTTT.

The V gene is TRBV27, the J gene TRBJ2-7, with TRBD1 matching over 7 bases. Germline CDR1 MNHEY, CDR2 SMNVEV (reference sequence). The junction had 11 bases not matched to a gene; V was cut back by 6 bases and J by 0 bases. The CDR3 runs 16 residues. The CDR3 bases are TGTGCCAGCAGCTTAACCGGGACAGAGAGCTCCTACGAGCAGTACTTC. As protein: CASSLTGTESSYEQYF.

The V call is TRBV29-1, the J call TRBJ2-1, with 13 bases that match TRBD2. V trimming: 3 bases; J trimming: 8 bases; junction bases outside the gene matches: 13. This CDR3 region has 17 residues. In germline, CDR1 is SQVTM, CDR2 ANQGSEA. CDR3 region: CSVDRGTSGMMGDEQFF. DNA for the CDR3: TGCAGCGTTGATAGGGGGACTAGCGGGATGATGGGCGATGAGCAGTTCTTC.

This clone showed up just a few times. The CDR3: CASSNRRGSRSTEAFF. DNA for the CDR3: TGTGCCAGCAGCAACCGTAGGGGTTCCCGGAGCACTGAAGCTTTCTTT. The chain links TRBV21-1 to TRBJ1-1; the table assigns TRBD1, which was not confirmed against the DNA. TRBV21-1 is a recognized pseudogene. The CDR3 has 16 residues.

This chain joins TRBV19 and TRBJ2-7; D not certain. Looked up from germline, CDR1 is LNHDA and CDR2 is SQIVND (reference sequence). This CDR3 is 16 amino acids long. The germline V and J ends were trimmed by 0 bases and 0 bases, with 12 bases remaining between them. The CDR3 sequence is CASSIDHTQGSYEQYF. CDR3 bases: TGTGCCAGTAGTATAGATCATACACAAGGCTCCTACGAGCAGTACTTC.

The CDR3 sequence: CASSPQGAETQYF. The DNA of the CDR3 is TGTGCCAGCAGTCCACAGGGGGCAGAGACCCAGTACTTC. This chain connects TRBV27 to TRBJ2-5; 9 positions agree with TRBD1. The germline gives CDR1 MNHEY, CDR2 SMNVEV (reference sequence). V lost 5 bases and J lost 4; bases outside the gene matches: 2. The CDR3 runs to 13 residues.

The chain couples TRBV11-2 to TRBJ1-2; 7 bases fit TRBD1. Trimming took 5 bases from V and 4 from J; bases not matched to a gene: 10. Germline assignment: CDR1 SGHAT and CDR2 FQNNGV. The CDR3 covers 15 residues. The CDR3 DNA reads as TGTGCCAGCAGCCCGACGACAGGGCAGTTCTATGGCTACACCTTC. Residues: CASSPTTGQFYGYTF.

V usage is TRBV7-2 and J usage is TRBJ2-1; D unresolved. This CDR3 has 14 amino acids. CDR1 and CDR2 from the germline V gene are SGHTA and FQGNSA. V lost 6 bases to trimming and J lost 3 bases, with 12 bases between them. CDR3 protein: CASRRSDFYNEQFF. The DNA of the CDR3 is TGTGCCAGCAGGAGATCGGATTTCTACAATGAGCAGTTCTTC.

The V gene is TRBV7-9, the J gene TRBJ1-2; possibly TRBD1 for D (5 bases). The germline V and J ends were trimmed by 3 bases and 13 bases, with 12 bases remaining between them. The CDR3 contains 11 residues. Germline V lookup: CDR1 SEHNR, CDR2 FQNEAQ (reference sequence). In DNA form, the CDR3 reads TGTGCCAGCAGCTTGGGGACGGTTTCCACCTTC. As protein: CASSLGTVSTF.

The CDR3 here is CASRARLTGELFF. CDR3 coding DNA: TGTGCCAGCAGGGCTAGATTAACAGGGGAGCTGTTTTTT. The rearrangement links TRBV9 to TRBJ2-2; D gene ambiguous. V lost 5 bases and J 8 bases, leaving 13 bases between the germline ends. The germline V gene has CDR1 SGDLS and CDR2 YYNGEE. The CDR3 spans 13 residues.

V is TRBV30 and J is TRBJ2-7, with 12 nucleotides matching TRBD2. Germline lookup yields CDR1 GTSNPN and CDR2 SVGIG (reference sequence). Trimming removed 1 base from V and 1 base from J; junction bases left unmatched: 5. There are 16 residues in the CDR3. The CDR3 reads CAWSGSSGRASYEQYF. The DNA of the CDR3 is TGTGCCTGGAGTGGTTCTAGCGGGAGGGCATCCTACGAGCAGTACTTC.

This chain connects TRBV7-6 to TRBJ2-7; the D gene is possibly TRBD2 (5 bases). Germline V gives CDR1 SGHVS, CDR2 FNYEAQ. This CDR3 region has 13 residues. V gave up 5 bases and J gave up 6 bases, with 14 bases separating them. CDR3 bases: TGTGCCAGCAGCACGGACTCTCCTCCCGAGCAGTACTTC. Its translation is CASSTDSPPEQYF. Drawing the rest from reference TRBV7-6 and TRBJ2-7, the complete variable domain is GAGVSQSPRYKVTKRGQDVALRCDPISGHVSLYWYRQALGQGPEFLTYFNYEAQQDKSGLPNDRFSAERPEGSISTLTIQRTEQRDSAMYRCASSTDSPPEQYFGPGTRLTVT.

The chain couples TRBV7-2 to TRBJ2-3; 8 bases are shared with TRBD2. The CDR3 sequence is 18 residues long. The germline V gene encodes CDR1 SGHTA and CDR2 FQGNSA. J lost 1 base, V lost 1 base, and 10 bases had no gene match. The CDR3 here is CASSLGPPKTSGTDTQYF. As DNA, the CDR3 is TGTGCCAGCAGCTTAGGTCCCCCTAAGACTAGCGGCACAGATACGCAGTATTTT.

This clone showed up just once. One end of the junction does not line up with germline, which may come from a read error. V gene TRBV15 combines with J gene TRBJ1-5; 8 bases are shared with TRBD1. Germline values: CDR1 LNHNV, CDR2 YYDKDF (reference sequence). The CDR3 runs to 15 residues. The CDR3 DNA reads as TGTGCCACCACGGACAGGGTTGGTGGCAATCAGTCCCAGCATTTT. Protein: CATTDRVGGNQSQHF.

This chain links TRBV9 with TRBJ2-5; weak D call: TRBD1 (6 bases). Trimming cost V 0 bases and J 4 bases, with 13 bases left between them. Germline V lookup: CDR1 SGDLS, CDR2 YYNGEE. CDR3 size: 15 residues. The CDR3 sequence: CASSVDAGVLETQYF. CDR3 sequence (DNA): TGTGCCAGCAGCGTAGATGCAGGGGTTTTAGAGACCCAGTACTTC.